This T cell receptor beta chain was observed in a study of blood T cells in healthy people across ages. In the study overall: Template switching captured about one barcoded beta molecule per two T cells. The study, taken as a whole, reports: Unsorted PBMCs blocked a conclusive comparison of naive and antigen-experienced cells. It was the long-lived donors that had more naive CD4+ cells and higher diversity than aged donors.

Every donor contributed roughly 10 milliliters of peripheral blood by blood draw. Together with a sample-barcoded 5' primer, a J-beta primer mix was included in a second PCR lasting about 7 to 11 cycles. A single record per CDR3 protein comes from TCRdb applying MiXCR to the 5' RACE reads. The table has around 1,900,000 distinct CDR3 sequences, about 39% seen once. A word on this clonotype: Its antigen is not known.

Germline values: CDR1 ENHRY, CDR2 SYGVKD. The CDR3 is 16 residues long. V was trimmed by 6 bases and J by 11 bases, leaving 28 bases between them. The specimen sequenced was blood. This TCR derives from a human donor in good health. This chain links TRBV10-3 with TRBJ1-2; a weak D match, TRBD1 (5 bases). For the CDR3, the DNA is TGTGCCATCAGCTACGACGCAGCCCCGAAGATGGGGGGTTACACCTTC. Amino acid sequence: CAISYDAAPKMGGYTF.